This T cell receptor (beta chain) derives from a study of T cell repertoires in cytomegalovirus infection. Study summary: Recently identified HLA-C-restricted CMV epitopes were used, and well-studied HLA-B-restricted CMV epitopes were used as well. CMV infection plus the matching HLA type was flagged by public TCR beta signatures.

The length of the CDR3 is 17 residues. Between the trimmed V and J ends, which lost 5 bases and 0 bases, there was a span of 17 bases. CDR1 is MNHNS and CDR2 is SASEGT in the germline V gene. Broader study findings: Cumulative public TCR beta family frequency identified carriers of CMV plus the relevant HLA. HLA-C-restricted CMV-specific TCR beta clonotypes prevailed in the ex vivo response.

This clonotype has a handful of counts. Antigen specificity is unknown. TCRdb fed the reads into MiXCR, producing one record per CDR3 protein. This table holds approximately 910,000 distinct CDR3 sequences, around 29% found once. The gene calls are TRBV6-1 and TRBJ2-1, with TRBD2 as a possible D gene (7 bases). The starting material was cultured CD8+ T cells from PBMCs, obtained from culture after CMV antigen stimulation. The origin of this receptor is a human donor in good health (CMV status not recorded). Some clones in this sample may be carry-over from other donors' samples. CDR3 bases: TGTGCCAGCAGTTACGGGCTAGCGGACAGCTCCTACAATGAGCAGTTCTTC. It yields the protein CASSYGLADSSYNEQFF.